A single sample gave rise to the 22 T cell receptor beta chains below, sequenced in a study of blood T cells in healthy people across ages (dated by TCRdb to about 2015). The library was made by 5' RACE. The run used an Illumina HiSeq 2500. A second 7 to 11 cycle PCR used a sample-barcoded 5' primer and a J-beta primer mix. The public reads were run again by TCRdb, first through fastp at Q25 and then through MiXCR, and only productive beta chains were kept. Every entry covers one CDR3 protein and lists the most common genes and DNA from its rows. The sample contains hundreds of thousands of distinct CDR3 sequences, more than 25% of them found a single time. The ten largest clones take up around 16% of the sample. The source material was blood. Receptors were obtained from an elderly woman in good health.

The chain has TRBV14 and TRBJ2-5; 7 nucleotides match TRBD1. The DNA end is more similar to TRBJ2-7, so the J call may be wrong. CDR1 is SGHDN, CDR2 FVKESK, per germline. CDR3 length: 16 amino acids. The CDR3 sequence is CASSQELGTATYEQYF. As DNA, the CDR3 is TGTGCCAGCAGCCAAGAGTTGGGGACAGCGACCTACGAGCAGTACTTC.

A single count supports this clonotype. One end of the junction varies from germline; a read error may be responsible. This rearrangement joins TRBV29-1 to TRBJ1-1, with 7 bases lining up with TRBD1. Germline CDR1 is SQVTM and CDR2 is ANQGSEA. CDR3 size: 13 residues. Here the CDR3 DNA reads TGCAGCGTTTGTGACAGGGCGGGGACTGGAGCTTTCTTT. It yields the protein CSVCDRAGTGAFF.

The sample holds many counts of this clonotype. J is TRBJ2-5 and V is TRBV6-2 or TRBV6-3; D call uncertain. Trimming pared 2 bases from V and 0 bases from J, leaving 7 bases between. CDR1 and CDR2 (germline): MNHEY, SVGEGT. The CDR3 spans 14 residues. DNA of the CDR3: TGTGCCAGCAGTTACAGGGTGAACCAAGAGACCCAGTACTTC. Encoded protein: CASSYRVNQETQYF.

In its sample, this clonotype was seen a few times. One end of the junction does not line up with germline, which may come from a read error. The chain recombines TRBV2 with TRBJ2-2; D possibly uses TRBD1 or TRBD2 (5 bases each). The CDR3 runs 13 residues. Germline V gene sequence: CDR1 SNHLY, CDR2 FYNNEI. As DNA, the CDR3 is TGTGCCAGCAGGACGGACACGACCGGGGAGCGGTTTTTT. It yields the protein CASRTDTTGERFF.

Concerning this clonotype: A much more abundant neighbour one base away suggests this may be a read error. The chain combines TRBV20-1 with TRBJ1-5; D is unresolved. The V end lost 0 bases, the J end lost 7 bases, and 13 bases lay between the germline ends. The CDR3 is 14 residues long. Germline V CDR1 and CDR2: DFQATT, SNEGSKA (reference sequence). CDR3 DNA sequence: TGCAGTGCTAGAGATAAGGCCACCGGGCAGCCCCAGCATTTT. Translated: CSARDKATGQPQHF.

This clonotype was detected many times. CDR3 sequence (DNA): TGTGCCATCAGTGAGTCGAGTCGGTCAGACAGGGAAAAATCTAACTATGGCTACACCTTC. This codes for CAISESSRSDREKSNYGYTF. The rearrangement joins TRBV10-3 to TRBJ1-2; 7 bases are a match to TRBD1. V trimming: 0 bases; J trimming: 0 bases; junction bases outside the gene matches: 16. Germline V gene sequence: CDR1 ENHRY, CDR2 SYGVKD. This CDR3 has 20 amino acids.

This clonotype came up a few times. The chain couples TRBV15 to TRBJ2-2, with 10 bases fitting TRBD1. The J segment lost 3 bases and the V segment lost 5 bases, leaving 3 bases of the junction unmatched. This CDR3 region has 15 residues. Germline loops: CDR1 LNHNV, CDR2 YYDKDF (reference sequence). The CDR3 nucleotides read TGTGCCACCAGCCGACAGGGGGCTGACACCGGGGAGCTGTTTTTT. Its translation: CATSRQGADTGELFF.

The chain carries TRBV28 and TRBJ1-4, with D hard to call. Trimming took off 8 bases at V and 3 bases at J, with 10 bases between the two ends. Germline V CDR1 and CDR2: MDHEN, SYDVKM. The CDR3 runs to 13 residues. CDR3 in amino acids: CASARKANEKLFF. The CDR3, as DNA: TGTGCCAGCGCGCGGAAGGCTAATGAAAAACTGTTTTTT. The whole variable domain, filled in from reference TRBV28 and TRBJ1-4, reads DVKVTQSSRYLVKRTGEKVFLECVQDMDHENMFWYRQDPGLGLRLIYFSYDVKMKEKGDIPEGYSVSREKKERFSLILESASTNQTSMYLCASARKANEKLFFGSGTQLSVL.

This clonotype was seen many times. The V call is TRBV6-1, the J call TRBJ2-5, with 7 nucleotides matching TRBD1. The germline V gene has CDR1 MNHNS and CDR2 SASEGT. The J segment lost 3 bases and the V segment lost 2 bases, leaving 6 bases of the junction unmatched. The length of the CDR3 is 15 residues. The CDR3 sequence is CASSEPGQAEETQYF. CDR3 DNA sequence: TGTGCCAGCAGTGAACCCGGACAGGCCGAAGAGACCCAGTACTTC.

Comments on this clonotype: One base away lies a much larger clone, so this may be a sequencing read error. Without the conserved terminal phenylalanine or tryptophan, this CDR3 likely stems from a read error. The chain has TRBV11-2 and TRBJ2-3, with D possibly being TRBD1 (5 bases). Looked up from germline, CDR1 is SGHAT and CDR2 is FQNNGV. With 4 bases removed from V and 11 bases from J, the gap between germline ends came to 13 bases. The CDR3 sequence is 12 residues long. The CDR3 protein is CASSSARTLQYV. As DNA, the CDR3 is TGTGCCAGCAGCTCCGCCCGGACATTGCAGTATGTT.

This sequence joins TRBV27 and TRBJ1-6, with no clear D. Germline-derived CDR1 and CDR2 are MNHEY and SMNVEV (reference sequence). The germline V and J ends were trimmed by 0 bases and 6 bases, with 9 bases remaining between them. The CDR3 is made up of 15 amino acids. CDR3 sequence reads: CASSLSKGSNSPLHF. CDR3 coding DNA: TGTGCCAGCAGTTTATCGAAAGGGAGTAATTCACCCCTCCACTTT.

This clonotype was found many times. The rearrangement joins TRBV18 to TRBJ2-6, with D perhaps being TRBD1 or TRBD2 (5 bases each). The CDR3 is made up of 17 amino acids. V lost 0 bases to trimming and J lost 0 bases, with 9 bases between them. The germline V gene has CDR1 KGHSH and CDR2 LQKENI. The CDR3 nucleotides are TGTGCCAGCTCACCACCAGAGGGGAACTCTGGGGCCAACGTCCTGACTTTC. Protein sequence: CASSPPEGNSGANVLTF.

This clonotype has a count of ten or more. The chain couples TRBV7-9 to TRBJ1-2, with a weak D call TRBD1 (6 bases). Trimming shortened V by 5 bases and J by 8 bases, and 15 bases separated the two germline ends. The CDR3 runs to 13 residues. CDR1 SEHNR and CDR2 FQNEAQ come from the germline V gene (reference sequence). DNA of the CDR3: TGTGCCAGCAGCGCAACAGGGCCGCGAGGCTACACCTTC. Its protein is CASSATGPRGYTF.

Written as DNA, the CDR3 is TGCGCCAGCAGCTTGAAATGGCAGGGGGCTCGAGGCACTGAAGCTTTCTTT. This gives the protein CASSLKWQGARGTEAFF. This rearrangement joins TRBV5-1 to TRBJ1-1, with TRBD1 identical over 8 bases. The CDR3 has 17 residues. CDR1 is SGHRS, CDR2 YFSETQ, per germline. Trimming cost V 1 base and J 4 bases; bases outside gene matches: 12.

This clonotype was detected many times. The CDR3 sequence is CASSETGTGTKNIQYF. CDR3 nucleotide sequence: TGTGCCAGCAGTGAAACCGGGACAGGTACCAAAAACATTCAGTACTTC. The chain links TRBV6-1 to TRBJ2-4; TRBD1 matches 8 bases. V lost 2 bases to trimming and J lost 2 bases; unmatched junction nucleotides: 5. The germline V gene has CDR1 MNHNS and CDR2 SASEGT. The CDR3 extends over 16 amino acids.

Many counts were recorded for this clonotype. Written as DNA, the CDR3 is TGCAGTGCTAGAGTCTACTCGGGGGGATCGTACAATGAGCAGTTCTTC. The encoded protein is CSARVYSGGSYNEQFF. V and J are TRBV20-1 and TRBJ2-1; TRBD2 matches at 7 bases. The junction had 10 bases not matched to a gene; V was cut back by 1 base and J by 4 bases. CDR3 length: 16 residues. Germline values: CDR1 DFQATT, CDR2 SNEGSKA (reference sequence).

This clonotype has only a few counts. A read error may be the cause here, since a much bigger clone is one base away. The rearrangement links TRBV7-2 to TRBJ2-7; D tentatively fits TRBD1 or TRBD2 (5 bases each). This CDR3 has 15 amino acids. The germline CDR1 and CDR2 sequences are SGHTA and FQGNSA. Deletions cut 2 bases from V and 7 bases from J, with 18 bases between. CDR3 residues: CASSLNGASLSEQYF. The CDR3 DNA is TGTGCCAGCAGCTTAAATGGGGCTAGCTTAAGTGAGCAGTACTTC.

For this clonotype: With a much larger clone just one base away, this may be a read error. The gene calls are TRBV5-1 and TRBJ2-1; perhaps D is TRBD1 or TRBD2 (6 bases each). The CDR3 is 17 amino acids. Germline CDR1 reads SGHRS; CDR2 reads YFSETQ. Trimming shortened V by 0 bases and J by 3 bases, and 16 bases separated the two germline ends. The CDR3, as DNA: TGCGCCAGCAGCTTGGGGGTTAGGGGGGTTAGCTACAATGAGCAGTTCTTC. This translates into CASSLGVRGVSYNEQFF.

On this clonotype itself: A clone one base away is much larger, so this may be a read error. Likely a read error: the CDR3 ends without its conserved phenylalanine or tryptophan. In nucleotides, the CDR3 is TGTGCCAGCAGCCCCAGTCGCGGAGCTAACTATGGCTACACCTGC. Translating gives CASSPSRGANYGYTC. This chain joins TRBV11-3 and TRBJ1-2, with unresolved D. V was cut by 5 bases and J by 0 bases, with 13 bases left in between. Germline V gene data show CDR1 as SGHNT and CDR2 as YENEEA. This CDR3 region has 15 residues.

This chain connects TRBV6-5 to TRBJ1-1, with D unclear. V was trimmed by 6 bases and J by 1 base, leaving 15 bases between them. Germline CDR1 is MNHEY and CDR2 is SVGAGI. The CDR3 is 15 residues long. CDR3 sequence: CASSFGSLGNTEAFF. The CDR3 DNA reads as TGTGCCAGCAGCTTCGGATCCCTGGGGAACACTGAAGCTTTCTTT.

Many counts were recorded for this clonotype. This chain uses TRBV4-3 with TRBJ2-3, with TRBD2 identical over 11 bases. Germline assignment: CDR1 LGHNA and CDR2 YSLEER. CDR3 size: 18 residues. J was trimmed by 5 bases and V by 0 bases; bases with no gene match: 10. CDR3 sequence reads: CASSQDPIAGGGGDTQYF. The CDR3 coding sequence is TGCGCCAGCAGCCAAGACCCCATAGCGGGGGGGGGTGGAGATACGCAGTATTTT.

This clonotype was detected ten times or more. J is TRBJ1-4 and V is TRBV20-1; D possibly corresponds to TRBD1 (5 bases). This CDR3 has 14 amino acids. V lost 7 bases and J 0 bases, leaving 12 bases between the germline ends. Germline CDR1 is DFQATT and CDR2 is SNEGSKA (reference sequence). CDR3 in DNA: TGCAGTGTAACTCAGGGAGCAACTAATGAAAAACTGTTTTTT. Translating gives CSVTQGATNEKLFF.